The present entry profiles one TCR beta chain with its context. The data belong to a study of blood T cell repertoires in COVID-19. Study context: The cDNA or gDNA used as material had been derived from T cells, B-cell-depleted T cells, or PBMCs.

There are 13 residues in the CDR3. Germline CDR1 and CDR2: SNHLY and FYNNEI. The V and J ends lost 5 bases and 1 base respectively, with 9 bases between them. Clones were sequenced by immunoSEQ multiplex PCR, and TCRdb holds only the in-frame ones, with some missing. Of 150,000 to 160,000 clones listed, approximately 86% are singletons. Input material: peripheral blood. The chain combines TRBV2 with TRBJ2-7; D may be TRBD1 (6 bases). This receptor was obtained from a woman in her 70s with acute or convalescent COVID-19. This CDR3 is CASSLGQSYEQYV. As DNA, the CDR3 is TGTGCCAGCAGTTTAGGACAGTCCTACGAGCAGTACGTC.